The T cell receptor (beta chain) described here comes from a study of monozygotic twins with inflammatory bowel disease. Findings and caveats of the study: Fewer clonotypes were shared with others by IBD patients than by healthy twins, especially with disease activity.

CDR3 length equals 14 residues. Germline V lookup: CDR1 SEHNR, CDR2 FQNEAQ (reference sequence). Skipping T cell sorting, the study isolated total RNA directly from whole blood. Notes on this clonotype: Antigen: not known.

UMIs that included a 6-nucleotide sample barcode were added by template switching, which took place during cDNA synthesis. TCRdb reprocessed the 5' RACE reads; each CDR3 protein has one entry and no DNA is given. The repertoire shows 150,000 or so distinct CDR3 sequences; the top ten hold 1% to 1.5%. This chain joins TRBV7-9 and TRBJ2-1; TCRdb proposes TRBD1, but this gene call is untestable without DNA. The TCR comes from a human donor with ulcerative colitis or Crohn's disease, or a healthy co-twin of an affected twin (not recorded which). Input material: blood. CDR3: CASSLVPVGRGQFF.